One TCR beta chain is described in this entry. The antigen is not known. The data are from a study of brain T cells in children with intractable seizures. Sample time point: blood from clinic visit 5 months post-surgery; TSC patient then seizure free. Only cases whose brain tissue showed the highest T cell transcript signatures were sequenced. Before surgery, patients took at least one anti-epileptic drug. Study-level points and caveats: Pre- and post-surgery blood differed in depth, so pre-surgery absences may be undersampling. Patients' HCMV serostatus was unknown; virus specificity rests on CDR3 similarity alone.

Germline values: CDR1 MDHEN, CDR2 SYDVKM. The CDR3 spans 17 residues. With V trimmed by 2 bases and J by 7 bases, 10 bases remained unmatched. Generated by immunoSEQ multiplex PCR, the TCRdb table keeps only in-frame clones and is missing some. The sample carries under 400,000 clones, over 90% recorded once. The clonotype originates from a boy under two years old with tuberous sclerosis and intractable seizures. V and J are TRBV28 and TRBJ2-5; 13 bases map to TRBD2. The material sequenced was peripheral blood, taken approximately 5 months after surgery. CDR3 sequence reads: CASSLLGGTSGIGTQYF. CDR3 in DNA: TGTGCCAGCAGTTTACTTGGAGGGACTAGCGGGATAGGGACCCAGTACTTC.